This T cell receptor beta chain was profiled in a study of CD8+CD57+ T cells in acquired aplastic anemia. The CDR3 has 13 amino acids. Germline CDR1 reads GTSNPN; CDR2 reads SVGIG (reference sequence). The V gene lost 0 bases and the J gene lost 4 bases, with 9 bases spanning the gap. Investigators profiled TCR beta VDJ and CDR3 from genomic DNA template. In TCRdb, the reads were re-called with MiXCR into one record per CDR3 protein. Here the sample spans some 150,000 distinct CDR3 sequences, around two fifths being singletons. This clonotype has just a few counts. This receptor was identified in a human donor in good health, serving as a control. What was sequenced was sorted CD4+, CD8+, or CD8+CD57+ T cells (not recorded which) from PBMCs. The rearrangement uses TRBV30 and TRBJ1-2; a possible D gene is TRBD1 (5 bases). This CDR3 is CAWSVNRRYGYTF. The CDR3 region has the DNA TGTGCCTGGAGTGTAAACAGGCGCTATGGCTACACCTTC.